Sequencing of this T cell receptor (beta chain) was carried out in a study of T cell responses to AZD1222 COVID-19 vaccine. Data came from immunoSEQ multiplex PCR; TCRdb stores just in-frame clones and leaves some out. Among fewer than 30,000 clones, 85% to 90% were seen once, and the ten largest hold roughly 8.5%. V lost 4 bases and J 0 bases, leaving 18 bases between the germline ends. The CDR3 runs 17 residues. Germline CDR1 reads LNHDA; CDR2 reads SQIVND (reference sequence). This sequence was found in an adult who received the AZD1222 COVID-19 vaccine. V usage is TRBV19 and J usage is TRBJ2-5, with a tentative D call TRBD2 (5 bases). The specimen comprised peripheral blood, sampled 28 days after the second AZD1222 dose. CDR3 residues: CASSTGRGERNQETQYF. CDR3 DNA sequence: TGTGCCAGTAGTACAGGTCGTGGGGAGCGTAACCAAGAGACCCAGTACTTC.